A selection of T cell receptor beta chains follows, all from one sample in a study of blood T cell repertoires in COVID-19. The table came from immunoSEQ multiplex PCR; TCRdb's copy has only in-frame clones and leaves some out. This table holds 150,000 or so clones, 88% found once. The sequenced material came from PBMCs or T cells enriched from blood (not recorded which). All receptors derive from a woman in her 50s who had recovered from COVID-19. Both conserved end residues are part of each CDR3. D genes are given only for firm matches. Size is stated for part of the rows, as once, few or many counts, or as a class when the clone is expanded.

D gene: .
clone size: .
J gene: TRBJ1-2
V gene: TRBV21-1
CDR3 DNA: TGTGCCAGCTCCCGAGGGAGGGGAGATGGCTACACCTTC
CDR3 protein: CASSRGRGDGYTF

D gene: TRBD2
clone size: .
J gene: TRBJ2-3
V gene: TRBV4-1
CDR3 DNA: TGCGCCAGCAGCTTAATGGGACTAGCGGCCACAGATACGCAGTATTTT
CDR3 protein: CASSLMGLAATDTQYF

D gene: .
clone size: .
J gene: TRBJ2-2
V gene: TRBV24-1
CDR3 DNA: TGTGCCACCAGTGATCTTACAGGGAAATACGGGGAGCTGTTTTTT
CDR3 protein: CATSDLTGKYGELFF

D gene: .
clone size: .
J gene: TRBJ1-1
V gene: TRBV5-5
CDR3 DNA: TGTGCCAGCAGCCGACCTGGGACTTCCACTGAAGCTTTCTTT
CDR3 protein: CASSRPGTSTEAFF

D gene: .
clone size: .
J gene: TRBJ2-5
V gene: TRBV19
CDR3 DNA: TGTGCCAGTAGTACTTCGGGGACCCAGTACTTC
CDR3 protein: CASSTSGTQYF

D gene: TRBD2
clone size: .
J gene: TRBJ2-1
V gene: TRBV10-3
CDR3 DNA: TGTGCCATCAACGGACTAGCGGGCTTCTCCTACAATGAGCAGTTCTTC
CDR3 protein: CAINGLAGFSYNEQFF

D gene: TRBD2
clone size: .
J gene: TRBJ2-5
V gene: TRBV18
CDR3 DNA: TGTGCCAGCTCACCGGGGGGACTAGCGGAAAAGACCCAGTACTTC
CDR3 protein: CASSPGGLAEKTQYF

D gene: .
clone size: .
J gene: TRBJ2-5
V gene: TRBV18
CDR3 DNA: TGTGCCAGCTCACCCGGTGCCGAAGAGACCCAGTACTTC
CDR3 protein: CASSPGAEETQYF

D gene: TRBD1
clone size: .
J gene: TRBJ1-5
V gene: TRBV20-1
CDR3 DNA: TGCAGTGCTAGTCCAGGGGGACAGCCCCAGCATTTT
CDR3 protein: CSASPGGQPQHF

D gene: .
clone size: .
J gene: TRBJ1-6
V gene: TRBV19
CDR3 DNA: TGTGCCAGTAGTAGCGGGGGCTTGGGGGGAGATAATTCACCCCTCCACTTT
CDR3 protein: CASSSGGLGGDNSPLHF

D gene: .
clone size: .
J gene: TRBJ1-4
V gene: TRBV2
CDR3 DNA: TGTGCCAGCAGTGAAGCGGGGGGAGAAAAACTGTTTTTT
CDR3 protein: CASSEAGGEKLFF

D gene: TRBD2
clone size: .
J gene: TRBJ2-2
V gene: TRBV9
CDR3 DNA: TGTGCCAGCAGCGTAGCTAAGCGGGGGGCCTCGGGGGTTTTT
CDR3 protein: CASSVAKRGASGVF

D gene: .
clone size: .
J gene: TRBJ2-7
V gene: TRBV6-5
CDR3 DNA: TGTGCCAGCAGGCCGCGGGGCACGACCTACGAGCAGTACTTC
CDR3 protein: CASRPRGTTYEQYF

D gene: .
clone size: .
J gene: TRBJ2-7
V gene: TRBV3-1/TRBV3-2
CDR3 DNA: TGTGCCAGCAGCGCCACTCCCGGGACTTCAAGCTCCTACGAGCAGTACTTC
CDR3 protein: CASSATPGTSSSYEQYF

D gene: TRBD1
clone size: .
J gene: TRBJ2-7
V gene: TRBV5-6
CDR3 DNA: TGTGCCAGCAGCTTGACACACGCCGGTGGGACAGGGGGTGAGCAGTACTTC
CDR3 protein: CASSLTHAGGTGGEQYF

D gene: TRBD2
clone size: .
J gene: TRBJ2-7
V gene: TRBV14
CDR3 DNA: TGTGCCAGCAGCCAAGGCGGGGGGGCCAACTACGAGCAGTACTTC
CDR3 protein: CASSQGGGANYEQYF

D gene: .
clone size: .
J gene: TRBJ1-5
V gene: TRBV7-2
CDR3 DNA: TGTGCCAGCAGCTTAGCGCGACACCAAGATCAGCCCCAGCATTTT
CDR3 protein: CASSLARHQDQPQHF

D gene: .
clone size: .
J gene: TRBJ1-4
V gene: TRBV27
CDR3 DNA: TGTGCCAGCAGTTTACAGGGGTTTGGGGAACTGTTTTTT
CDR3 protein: CASSLQGFGELFF

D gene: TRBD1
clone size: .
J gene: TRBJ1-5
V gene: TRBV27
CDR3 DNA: TGTGCCAACTTAACGGGACAGGTGGACAATCAGCCCCAGCATTTT
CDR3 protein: CANLTGQVDNQPQHF

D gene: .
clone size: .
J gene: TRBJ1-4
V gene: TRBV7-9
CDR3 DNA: TGTGCCAGCAGTAGTACAGGGTCTACTAATGAAAAACTGTTTTTT
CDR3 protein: CASSSTGSTNEKLFF

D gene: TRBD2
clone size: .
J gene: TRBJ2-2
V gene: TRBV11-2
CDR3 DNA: TGTGCCAGCAGCTCGGGGACTAGAGGGACCGGGGAGCTGTTTTTT
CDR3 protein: CASSSGTRGTGELFF

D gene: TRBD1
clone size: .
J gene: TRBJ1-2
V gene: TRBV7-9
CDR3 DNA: TGTGCCAGCAGCTTAGTACAGGGGCCCTATGGCTACACCTTC
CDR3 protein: CASSLVQGPYGYTF

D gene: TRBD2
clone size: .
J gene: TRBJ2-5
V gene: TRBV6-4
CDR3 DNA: TGTGCCAGTGCCTCTAGCGGGGCCCAAGCAGAGACCCAGTACTTC
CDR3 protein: CASASSGAQAETQYF

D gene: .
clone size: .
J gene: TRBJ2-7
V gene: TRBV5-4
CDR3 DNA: TGTGCCAGCAGCTCCGGGACTCTTAGCTCCTACGAGCAGTACTTC
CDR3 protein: CASSSGTLSSYEQYF

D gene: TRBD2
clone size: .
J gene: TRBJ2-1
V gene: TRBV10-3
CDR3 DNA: TGTGCCATCAGTGAGTCTGCTAGCGGTGAGCAGTTCTTC
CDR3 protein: CAISESASGEQFF

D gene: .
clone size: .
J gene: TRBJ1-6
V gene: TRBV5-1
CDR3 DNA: TGCGCCAGCAGCTTCCAGGGTATAGACTCACCCCTCCACTTT
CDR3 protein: CASSFQGIDSPLHF

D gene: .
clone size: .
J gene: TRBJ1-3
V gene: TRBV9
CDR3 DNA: TGTGCCAGCAGCGTAGATTTCGGGGGTGCTGGAAACACCATATATTTT
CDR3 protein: CASSVDFGGAGNTIYF

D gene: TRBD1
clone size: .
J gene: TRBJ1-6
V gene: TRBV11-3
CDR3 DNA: TGTGCCAGCAGCATGACAGGGGTTCATAATTCACCCCTCCACTTT
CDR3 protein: CASSMTGVHNSPLHF

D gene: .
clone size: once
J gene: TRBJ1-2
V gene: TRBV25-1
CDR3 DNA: TGTGCCGCAGGGGAGGGGGGCGGCTACACCTTC
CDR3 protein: CAAGEGGGYTF

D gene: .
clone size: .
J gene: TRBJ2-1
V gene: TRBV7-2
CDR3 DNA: TGTGCCAGCAGCTTAGGGGCCGCCGTAGCCTACAATGAGCAGTTCTTC
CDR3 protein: CASSLGAAVAYNEQFF

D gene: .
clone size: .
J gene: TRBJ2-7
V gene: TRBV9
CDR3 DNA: TGTGCCAGCAGCAGGCAGGGTGAGCAGTACTTC
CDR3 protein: CASSRQGEQYF

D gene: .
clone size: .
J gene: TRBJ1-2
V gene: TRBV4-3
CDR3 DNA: TGCGCCAGCAGCCAAGAGGAGGACCGCACCCTTGATGGCTACACCTTC
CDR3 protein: CASSQEEDRTLDGYTF

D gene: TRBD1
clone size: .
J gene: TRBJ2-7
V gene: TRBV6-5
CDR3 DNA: TGTGCCAGCAGTTGGACAGGGGACGAGCAGTACTTC
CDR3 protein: CASSWTGDEQYF

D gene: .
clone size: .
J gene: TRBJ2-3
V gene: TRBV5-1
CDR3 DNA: TGCGCCAGCCGAGAGGAGGGGAGGAAAGCAGATACGCAGTATTTT
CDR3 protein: CASREEGRKADTQYF

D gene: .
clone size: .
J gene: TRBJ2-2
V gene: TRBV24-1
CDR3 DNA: TGTGCCACCCAAAGTCCTTGGGGCAACACCGGGGAGCTGTTTTTT
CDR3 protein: CATQSPWGNTGELFF

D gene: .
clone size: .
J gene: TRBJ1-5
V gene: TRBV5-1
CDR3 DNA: TGCGCCAGCAGACCCGAGGGGGGGAAGGATCAGCCCCAGCATTTT
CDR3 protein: CASRPEGGKDQPQHF

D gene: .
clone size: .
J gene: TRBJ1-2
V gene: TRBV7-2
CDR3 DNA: TGTGCCAGCAGCTTAGGGTCAGGGGAAGATGGCTACACCTTC
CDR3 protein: CASSLGSGEDGYTF

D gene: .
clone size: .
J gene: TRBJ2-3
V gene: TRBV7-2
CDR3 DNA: TGTGCCAGCAGCATCAGACACCGCACAGATACGCAGTATTTT
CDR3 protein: CASSIRHRTDTQYF

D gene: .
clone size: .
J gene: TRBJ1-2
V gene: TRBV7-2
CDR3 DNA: TGTGCCAGCAGCTTCGAAAGGTCAGGTGGCTACACCTTC
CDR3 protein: CASSFERSGGYTF

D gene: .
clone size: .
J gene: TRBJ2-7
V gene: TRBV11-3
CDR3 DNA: TGTGCCAGCAGCTTAAGGGGGGAGCAGTACTTC
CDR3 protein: CASSLRGEQYF

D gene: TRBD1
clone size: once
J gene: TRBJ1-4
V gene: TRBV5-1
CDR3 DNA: TGCGCCAGCAGCTTGTCGGGACAGGGAGAAAAACTGTTTTTT
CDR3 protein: CASSLSGQGEKLFF

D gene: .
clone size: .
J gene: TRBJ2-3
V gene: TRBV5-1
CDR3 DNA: TGCGCCAGCAGCTTGGAAAAGCGGGTTGTAGATACGCAGTATTTT
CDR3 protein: CASSLEKRVVDTQYF

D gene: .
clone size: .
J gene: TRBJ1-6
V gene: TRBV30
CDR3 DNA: TGTGCCTGGAGTGTGCAGGGAAATTCACCCCTCCACTTT
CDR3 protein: CAWSVQGNSPLHF

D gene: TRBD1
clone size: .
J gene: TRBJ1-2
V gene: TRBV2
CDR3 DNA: TGTGCCAGCACCGTTGATGCAGGGGGATACGGCTACACCTTC
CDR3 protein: CASTVDAGGYGYTF

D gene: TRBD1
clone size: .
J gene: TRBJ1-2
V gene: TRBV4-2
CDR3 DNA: TGTGCCAGCAGCCCCAGATCGGACAGGACCGGAGGGGGCTACACCTTC
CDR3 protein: CASSPRSDRTGGGYTF

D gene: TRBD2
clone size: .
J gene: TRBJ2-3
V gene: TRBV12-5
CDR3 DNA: TGTGCTAGTGGTTTGGTACTCCTAGCGGGCTTCACAGATACGCAGTATTTT
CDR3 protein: CASGLVLLAGFTDTQYF

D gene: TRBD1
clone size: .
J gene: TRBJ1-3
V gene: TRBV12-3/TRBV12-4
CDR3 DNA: TGTGCCCTGGGTAGGGGGCCTGGAAACACCATATATTTT
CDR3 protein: CALGRGPGNTIYF

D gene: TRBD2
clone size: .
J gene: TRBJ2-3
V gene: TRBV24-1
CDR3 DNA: TGTGCCACGGGACTAGCGGGACCCAACACAGATACGCAGTATTTT
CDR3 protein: CATGLAGPNTDTQYF

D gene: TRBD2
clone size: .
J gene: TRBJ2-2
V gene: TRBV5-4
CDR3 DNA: TGTGCCAGCAGCTCAGCGGGGGCCATCAACGGGGAGCTGTTTTTT
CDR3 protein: CASSSAGAINGELFF

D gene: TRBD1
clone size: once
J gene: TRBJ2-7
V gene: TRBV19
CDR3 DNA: TGTGCCAGTAGTTTGATCCTCCGGGACAGCCACGAGCAGTACTTC
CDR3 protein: CASSLILRDSHEQYF

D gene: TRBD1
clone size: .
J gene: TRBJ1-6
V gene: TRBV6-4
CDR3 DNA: TGTGCCAGCAGTGTAAACAGGGGAACCAATTCACCCCTCCACTTT
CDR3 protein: CASSVNRGTNSPLHF

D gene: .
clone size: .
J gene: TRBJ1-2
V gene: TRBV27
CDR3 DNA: TGTGCCAGCAGTCACCGGGACACCCGGAACTATGGCTACACCTTC
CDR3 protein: CASSHRDTRNYGYTF

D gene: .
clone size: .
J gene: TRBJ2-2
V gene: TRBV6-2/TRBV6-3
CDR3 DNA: TGTGCCAGCAGTTACAAAACGGGGTATGCCGGGGAGCTGTTTTTT
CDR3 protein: CASSYKTGYAGELFF

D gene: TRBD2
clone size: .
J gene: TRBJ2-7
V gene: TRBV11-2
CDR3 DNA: TGTGCCAGCAGCTTAACTAGCGGGGGCTACGAGCAGTACTTC
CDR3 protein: CASSLTSGGYEQYF

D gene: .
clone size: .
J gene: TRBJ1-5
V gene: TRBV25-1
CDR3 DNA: TGTGCCAGCAGCGTGGGGGGGCAGCCCCAGCATTTT
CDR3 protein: CASSVGGQPQHF

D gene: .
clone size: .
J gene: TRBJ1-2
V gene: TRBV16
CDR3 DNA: TGTGCCAGCAGCCAATCTCAGTTCGGGATTGAAGGCTACACCTTC
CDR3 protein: CASSQSQFGIEGYTF

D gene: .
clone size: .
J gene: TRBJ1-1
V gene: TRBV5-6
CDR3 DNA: TGTGCCAGCAGCTTGGCTTCTACAGCTTTCTTT
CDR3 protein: CASSLASTAFF